A single sample is the source of the 27 T cell receptor beta chains below, sequenced in a study of CD8 T cells in Susac syndrome (dated by TCRdb to the late 2010s). Libraries were made using the immunoSEQ multiplex PCR assay. RNA was extracted using the RNeasy kit, and roughly 0.5 to 1 ug of the RNA was reverse transcribed with random hexamers. The public reads were run again by TCRdb, first through fastp at Q25 and then through MiXCR, and only productive beta chains were kept. CDR3 protein duplicates are merged, each entry listing the most common genes and DNA. For this sample the table gives approximately 280,000 distinct CDR3 sequences, of which 85% were detected only once. The ten largest account for over 0.09% of the sample. Sequencing used CD8+ T cells from PBMCs. The receptors were gathered from a human donor with multiple sclerosis.

The chain recombines TRBV29-1 with TRBJ2-3; 9 nucleotides line up with TRBD2. Germline CDR1 reads SQVTM; CDR2 reads ANQGSEA. V trimming: 7 bases; J trimming: 6 bases; junction bases outside the gene matches: 11. The CDR3 consists of 14 residues. The CDR3 DNA follows: TGCAGCGCCGGGGGACTAGCCCGACGTGATACGCAGTATTTT. Amino acid sequence: CSAGGLARRDTQYF.

The V gene is TRBV10-3, the J gene TRBJ2-1; perhaps D is TRBD1 or TRBD2 (5 bases each). Trimming pared 8 bases from V and 10 bases from J, leaving 18 bases between. The CDR3 spans 13 residues. Per germline, CDR1 ENHRY and CDR2 SYGVKD. The CDR3 nucleotides read TGTGCCATCGGGGAGACAGTTACCGAAGAGCAGTTCTTC. Encoded protein: CAIGETVTEEQFF.

The CDR3 DNA reads TGCGCCAGCAGCTGGAGACAGGGGGTGAACACTGAAGCTTTCTTT. This encodes CASSWRQGVNTEAFF. The chain is built from TRBV5-1 and TRBJ1-1, with 9 bases matching TRBD1. CDR1 and CDR2 (germline): SGHRS, YFSETQ. Trimming took 3 bases from V and 0 from J; bases not matched to a gene: 3. The CDR3 sequence is 15 residues long.

The gene calls are TRBV30 and TRBJ1-1; TRBD1 is a possible D gene (6 bases). This CDR3 has 13 amino acids. V was cut by 2 bases and J by 7 bases, with 14 bases left in between. The germline V gene encodes CDR1 GTSNPN and CDR2 SVGIG (reference sequence). The CDR3 sequence is CAWSPKGDVEAFF. The CDR3 coding sequence is TGTGCCTGGAGTCCCAAGGGGGACGTTGAAGCTTTCTTT. The whole variable domain, filled in from reference TRBV30 and TRBJ1-1, reads SQTIHQWPATLVQPVGSPLSLECTVEGTSNPNLYWYRQAAGRGLQLLFYSVGIGQISSEVPQNLSASRPQDRQFILSSKKLLLSDSGFYLCAWSPKGDVEAFFGQGTRLTVV.

V and J are TRBV5-4 and TRBJ2-5; D may match TRBD1 or TRBD2 (5 bases each). The germline V gene encodes CDR1 SGHNT and CDR2 YYREEE (reference sequence). This CDR3 is built from 14 residues. Trimming left V 4 bases short and J 2 bases short, with 12 bases between. CDR3 DNA sequence: TGTGCCAGCAGCCGCCGGGACGGACAAGAGACCCAGTACTTC. Residues: CASSRRDGQETQYF.

This clonotype was found a few times. The CDR3 reads CSVDGDEYYEQYF. CDR3 bases: TGCAGCGTTGACGGTGACGAATACTACGAGCAGTACTTC. The genes are TRBV29-1 and TRBJ2-7; no clear D. V dropped 3 bases and J dropped 3 bases, with 12 bases sitting between them. The V gene's germline CDR1 is SQVTM and CDR2 ANQGSEA. The CDR3 covers 13 residues.

The chain carries TRBV4-1 and TRBJ1-4; 9 nucleotides match TRBD1. The CDR3 loop spans 15 amino acids. J lost 7 bases, V lost 3 bases, and 6 bases had no gene match. The germline V gene has CDR1 MGHRA and CDR2 YSYEKL. The CDR3 loop is CASSHRTGAAEKLFF. In DNA form, the CDR3 reads TGCGCCAGCAGCCACCGGACAGGGGCGGCTGAAAAACTGTTTTTT.

This chain connects TRBV9 to TRBJ2-2; a possible D gene is TRBD1 (6 bases). CDR1 is SGDLS and CDR2 is YYNGEE in the germline V gene. Trimming removed 3 bases from V and 2 bases from J, with 8 bases in between. The CDR3 has 14 amino acids. The CDR3 is CASSGTDNTGELFF. As DNA, the CDR3 is TGTGCCAGCAGCGGGACAGATAACACCGGGGAGCTGTTTTTT.

This sequence joins TRBV19 and TRBJ2-7; TRBD1 is a possible D gene (6 bases). CDR3 size: 14 residues. The ends were cut back, 2 bases at V and 2 bases at J, with 10 bases in the middle. From germline, CDR1 is LNHDA and CDR2 SQIVND (reference sequence). DNA for the CDR3: TGTGCCAGTAGTATAAACAGGGACACCTACGAGCAGTACTTC. It specifies CASSINRDTYEQYF.

The table lists this clonotype with a few counts. CDR3 DNA: TGTGCCAGCAGCTTCCCCGACAGGGTTAGCTACGAGCAGTACTTC. Residues: CASSFPDRVSYEQYF. The rearrangement uses TRBV5-4 and TRBJ2-7; TRBD1 agrees at 7 bases. The CDR3 has 15 residues. The V and J ends lost 2 bases and 3 bases, in that order; junction bases with no gene match: 8. Germline V lookup: CDR1 SGHNT, CDR2 YYREEE (reference sequence).

The chain couples TRBV9 to TRBJ2-1, with 9 bases aligning to TRBD1. The CDR3 is 14 amino acids. In germline, CDR1 is SGDLS, CDR2 YYNGEE. V dropped 3 bases and J dropped 4; count of bases not matched to a gene: 2. In DNA form, the CDR3 reads TGTGCCAGCAGCGGGGACAGGGCATACAATGAGCAGTTCTTC. Translation gives CASSGDRAYNEQFF.

J is TRBJ2-7 and V is TRBV9, with D possibly being TRBD2 (6 bases). Trimming cost V 4 bases and J 3 bases, with 14 bases left between them. The V gene's germline CDR1 is SGDLS and CDR2 YYNGEE. This CDR3 is built from 14 residues. This chain's CDR3 is CASSPSDGSYEQYF. CDR3 nucleotides: TGTGCCAGCAGCCCCTCCGACGGGAGCTACGAGCAGTACTTC. The entire variable domain, with the rest obtained from reference TRBV9 and TRBJ2-7, is as follows: DSGVTQTPKHLITATGQRVTLRCSPRSGDLSVYWYQQSLDQGLQFLIQYYNGEERAKGNILERFSAQQFPDLHSELNLSSLELGDSALYFCASSPSDGSYEQYFGPGTRLTVT.

J is TRBJ2-1 and V is TRBV9, with 9 bases fitting TRBD2. Losses at the gene ends were 3 bases for V and 2 bases for J; bases not matched to a gene: 3. The germline CDR1 and CDR2 sequences are SGDLS and YYNGEE. The CDR3 runs 15 residues. Written as DNA, the CDR3 is TGTGCCAGCAGCGCTAGCGGGGCGGCCTACAATGAGCAGTTCTTC. Translation: CASSASGAAYNEQFF.

This CDR3 is CASSGSGSSYEQYF. The CDR3 nucleotides read TGTGCCAGCAGCGGTAGCGGGTCCTCCTACGAGCAGTACTTC. The V gene is TRBV9, the J gene TRBJ2-7, with 7 bases identical to TRBD2. The CDR3 extends over 14 amino acids. In germline, CDR1 is SGDLS, CDR2 YYNGEE. With V trimmed by 3 bases and J by 0 bases, 3 bases remained unmatched.

For this clonotype: Germline is not matched at one junction end, which may reflect a read error. V is TRBV24-1 and J is TRBJ2-3, with D maybe TRBD2 (6 bases). This CDR3 has 13 amino acids. The germline V gene has CDR1 KGHDR and CDR2 SFDVKD. The CDR3 nucleotides read TGTACCACCAGTGATCTACGGGAGAATACGCAGTATTTT. Encoded protein: CTTSDLRENTQYF.

The gene calls are TRBV6-1 and TRBJ2-5; the D gene is possibly TRBD1 (7 bases). Germline V lookup: CDR1 MNHNS, CDR2 SASEGT. This CDR3 is built from 15 residues. The V and J ends lost 8 bases and 1 base respectively, with 17 bases between them. CDR3 DNA sequence: TGTGCCAGCCCAGCTAGCGACAGGGCCCAAGAGACCCAGTACTTC. Translated: CASPASDRAQETQYF.

This chain connects TRBV7-8 to TRBJ2-1; 10 nucleotides align to TRBD2. This CDR3 has 18 amino acids. CDR1 and CDR2 from the germline V gene are SGHVS and FQNEAQ. After removal of 7 bases from V and 2 bases from J, the junction contained 14 bases not matched to a gene. The CDR3 reads CASTSTSGSPGPYNEQFF. In DNA form, the CDR3 reads TGTGCCAGCACCTCGACTAGCGGGTCACCCGGACCCTACAATGAGCAGTTCTTC.

The chain carries TRBV28 and TRBJ1-5; D is uncertain. Germline-derived CDR1 and CDR2 are MDHEN and SYDVKM. The CDR3 is 16 amino acids. The V end lost 5 bases, the J end lost 4 bases, and 18 bases lay between the germline ends. In DNA form, the CDR3 reads TGTGCCAGCAGTGACAAACCCGGTTGGGGAAATCAGCCCCAGCATTTT. This encodes CASSDKPGWGNQPQHF.

The chain recombines TRBV27 with TRBJ2-1; 10 bases agree with TRBD1. This CDR3 has 16 residues. CDR1 and CDR2 (germline): MNHEY, SMNVEV (reference sequence). J was trimmed by 3 bases and V by 5 bases; bases with no gene match: 7. CDR3 sequence reads: CASSPRRTGGYNEQFF. In DNA, the CDR3 is TGTGCCAGCAGTCCCCGACGGACAGGGGGCTACAATGAGCAGTTCTTC.

The chain carries TRBV2 and TRBJ2-3; the D is unclear. Germline lookup yields CDR1 SNHLY and CDR2 FYNNEI. Trimming stripped 10 bases from V and 4 bases from J, with 9 bases between. The CDR3 is 11 residues long. CDR3 sequence reads: CATETADTQYF. The CDR3, as DNA: TGTGCCACGGAGACGGCAGATACGCAGTATTTT.

V gene TRBV19 combines with J gene TRBJ1-2; D unresolved. CDR3 length: 13 amino acids. Trimming pared 2 bases from V and 1 base from J, leaving 5 bases between. The germline V gene encodes CDR1 LNHDA and CDR2 SQIVND (reference sequence). In DNA, the CDR3 is TGTGCCAGTAGTATAAGCCTTAACTATGGCTACACCTTC. It codes for CASSISLNYGYTF.

This clonotype has a handful of counts. The chain employs TRBV10-2 and TRBJ2-7, with 8 nucleotides matching TRBD1. The V segment lost 4 bases and the J segment 5 bases; nucleotides outside the gene matches: 7. The CDR3 consists of 14 residues. Germline lookup yields CDR1 WSHSY and CDR2 SAAADI. In DNA, the CDR3 is TGCGCCAGCAGTGGATTGCAGGGGGCCCACGAGCAGTACTTC. Translation: CASSGLQGAHEQYF.

The rearrangement uses TRBV27 and TRBJ2-3, with TRBD2 matching over 8 bases. This CDR3 is 15 amino acids long. Germline V lookup: CDR1 MNHEY, CDR2 SMNVEV (reference sequence). V shed 2 bases and J 2 bases; nucleotides not matched to a gene: 3. This CDR3 is CASSLSSGATDTQYF. The CDR3 DNA reads as TGTGCCAGCAGTTTAAGTAGCGGGGCCACAGATACGCAGTATTTT.

The CDR3 DNA reads as TGCGCCAGCAGCCAAGACCATAGACCCGGGACAGATACGCAGTATTTT. This translates into CASSQDHRPGTDTQYF. The rearrangement uses TRBV4-1 and TRBJ2-3; D gene unclear. The CDR3 is 16 amino acids. Per the germline V gene, CDR1 is MGHRA and CDR2 is YSYEKL. V was trimmed by 0 bases and J by 3 bases, leaving 13 bases between them.

The chain combines TRBV10-3 with TRBJ2-7, with TRBD1 matching 10 bases. Germline V gene sequence: CDR1 ENHRY, CDR2 SYGVKD. The CDR3 contains 16 residues. The V and J ends lost 0 bases and 3 bases, in that order; junction bases with no gene match: 5. In DNA form, the CDR3 reads TGTGCCATCAGTGAGTCGCTGGGACAGGGGTACTACGAGCAGTACTTC. Protein sequence: CAISESLGQGYYEQYF.

The J gene is TRBJ2-3, the V gene TRBV7-9, with 14 bases fitting TRBD2. CDR1 and CDR2 (germline): SEHNR, FQNEAQ (reference sequence). The CDR3 is made up of 19 amino acids. The junction had 14 bases not matched to a gene; V was cut back by 5 bases and J by 4 bases. CDR3 region: CASSPPTSGRAVYADTQYF. In DNA form, the CDR3 reads TGTGCCAGCAGCCCGCCGACTAGCGGGAGGGCCGTTTATGCAGATACGCAGTATTTT. The complete variable domain, with remaining parts taken from reference TRBV7-9 and TRBJ2-3, reads DTGVSQNPRHKITKRGQNVTFRCDPISEHNRLYWYRQTLGQGPEFLTYFQNEAQLEKSRLLSDRFSAERPKGSFSTLEIQRTEQGDSAMYLCASSPPTSGRAVYADTQYFGPGTRLTVL.

The rearrangement links TRBV7-9 to TRBJ2-5; 7 bases agree with TRBD1. The V gene end was trimmed by 5 bases and the J gene end by 7 bases; junction bases not matched to a gene: 13. Germline values: CDR1 SEHNR, CDR2 FQNEAQ (reference sequence). This CDR3 contains 15 residues. The CDR3 protein is CASSPKTGLRGTQYF. The CDR3, as DNA: TGTGCCAGCAGCCCCAAGACAGGGTTGAGAGGGACCCAGTACTTC.